One sample yielded the 10 T cell receptor beta chains listed below, sequenced in a study of T cell responses to AZD1222 COVID-19 vaccine. The data were produced by immunoSEQ multiplex PCR, yet TCRdb's version contains in-frame clones alone and is incomplete. Of around 100,000 clones listed, about 80% are singletons. The material was peripheral blood, obtained on day 0 of AZD1222 vaccination. These receptors all stem from an adult in good health.

This rearrangement joins TRBV28 to TRBJ1-5; D may be TRBD1 (5 bases). Germline V gene lookup returns CDR1 MDHEN and CDR2 SYDVKM. Trimming took 2 bases from V and 0 from J, leaving 8 bases between them. This CDR3 is built from 15 residues. The CDR3 coding sequence is TGTGCCAGCAGTTTAGTGGGGCATAGCAATCAGCCCCAGCATTTT. It encodes CASSLVGHSNQPQHF. Combining the CDR3 with reference TRBV28 and TRBJ1-5 gives the whole variable domain DVKVTQSSRYLVKRTGEKVFLECVQDMDHENMFWYRQDPGLGLRLIYFSYDVKMKEKGDIPEGYSVSREKKERFSLILESASTNQTSMYLCASSLVGHSNQPQHFGDGTRLSIL.

This chain joins TRBV18 and TRBJ1-6, with TRBD1 matching over 7 bases. This CDR3 spans 17 amino acids. V trimming: 4 bases; J trimming: 0 bases; junction bases outside the gene matches: 6. CDR1 is KGHSH and CDR2 is LQKENI in the germline V gene. CDR3 region: CASSLADRSSYNSPLHF. As DNA, the CDR3 is TGTGCCAGCTCACTGGCGGACAGGAGCTCCTATAATTCACCCCTCCACTTT.

This chain joins TRBV28 and TRBJ2-2, with 8 bases aligning to TRBD1. The germline V gene has CDR1 MDHEN and CDR2 SYDVKM. The trim removed 8 bases at V and 8 bases at J, leaving 10 bases unmatched. The CDR3 consists of 14 residues. The CDR3 DNA reads TGTGCCAGCTTCTCAGGGGGCGCGGGAGGGGAGCTGTTTTTT. It encodes CASFSGGAGGELFF.

This rearrangement joins TRBV3-1 (or the pseudogene TRBV3-2) to TRBJ1-4; TRBD1 might be the D (6 bases). V gave up 2 bases and J gave up 7 bases, with 11 bases separating them. Germline loops: CDR1 LGHDT, CDR2 YNNKEL (reference sequence). The CDR3 spans 14 residues. CDR3 region: CASSQRGGGEKLFF. The CDR3 coding sequence is TGTGCCAGCAGCCAACGGGGGGGCGGTGAAAAACTGTTTTTT.

This clone was picked up one time. The chain links TRBV19 to TRBJ1-2; TRBD1 matches 8 bases. The V gene end was trimmed by 6 bases and the J gene end by 1 base; junction bases not matched to a gene: 7. CDR3 size: 15 residues. Germline values: CDR1 LNHDA, CDR2 SQIVND (reference sequence). CDR3 coding DNA: TGTGCCAGTAGCCTCAGGGGGCAGGGTAACTATGGCTACACCTTC. Translating it yields CASSLRGQGNYGYTF.

The sample holds one count of this clone. This rearrangement joins TRBV9 to TRBJ2-1; D is possibly TRBD1 or TRBD2 (5 bases each). The CDR3 spans 13 residues. Deletions cut 1 base from V and 8 bases from J, with 10 bases between. Germline V gene data show CDR1 as SGDLS and CDR2 as YYNGEE. The CDR3 loop reads CASSVPGPHEQFF. The CDR3 region has the DNA TGTGCCAGCAGCGTACCGGGGCCCCATGAGCAGTTCTTC.

The gene calls are TRBV6-2 or TRBV6-3 and TRBJ1-6; a possible D gene is TRBD1 (5 bases). Per the germline V gene, CDR1 is MNHEY and CDR2 is SVGEGT. There are 15 residues in the CDR3. Between the trimmed V and J ends, which lost 5 bases and 3 bases, there was a span of 11 bases. Here the CDR3 reads CASSRRGDYNSPLHF. CDR3 bases: TGTGCCAGCAGTCGCCGGGGGGACTATAATTCACCCCTCCACTTT.

The chain links TRBV7-9 to TRBJ1-2; 9 nucleotides agree with TRBD1. This CDR3 spans 18 amino acids. V trimming: 5 bases; J trimming: 7 bases; junction bases outside the gene matches: 20. Looked up from germline, CDR1 is SEHNR and CDR2 is FQNEAQ (reference sequence). The CDR3 nucleotides are TGTGCCAGCAGCGTACCGGGACAGGGTTTCTTAGGTGGTCGTGGCTACACCTTC. This encodes CASSVPGQGFLGGRGYTF.

This chain joins TRBV19 and TRBJ1-5, with 7 bases identical to TRBD1. This CDR3 is built from 15 residues. Per the germline V gene, CDR1 is LNHDA and CDR2 is SQIVND (reference sequence). The trim removed 9 bases at V and 5 bases at J, leaving 13 bases unmatched. The DNA of the CDR3 is TGTGCCAGCAAGAGGGGGCAGGGCCTGGATCAGCCCCAGCATTTT. Protein product: CASKRGQGLDQPQHF. Supplemented by reference TRBV19 and TRBJ1-5, the full variable domain reads DGGITQSPKYLFRKEGQNVTLSCEQNLNHDAMYWYRQDPGQGLRLIYYSQIVNDFQKGDIAEGYSVSREKKESFPLTVTSAQKNPTAFYLCASKRGQGLDQPQHFGDGTRLSIL.

V and J are TRBV28 and TRBJ2-1; 8 bases are shared with TRBD2. Trimming cost V 5 bases and J 7 bases; bases outside gene matches: 10. CDR1 and CDR2 (germline): MDHEN, SYDVKM. CDR3 length: 15 residues. The CDR3 nucleotides read TGTGCCAGCAGTCCTGGGCCTCGGGAGGGGAATGAGCAGTTCTTC. Protein product: CASSPGPREGNEQFF. The complete variable domain, with remaining parts taken from reference TRBV28 and TRBJ2-1, reads DVKVTQSSRYLVKRTGEKVFLECVQDMDHENMFWYRQDPGLGLRLIYFSYDVKMKEKGDIPEGYSVSREKKERFSLILESASTNQTSMYLCASSPGPREGNEQFFGPGTRLTVL.